This record covers a single TCR beta chain. TCRdb re-called the 5' RACE reads through MiXCR, storing one row per CDR3 protein. The sample includes tens of thousands of distinct CDR3 sequences, over 13% of them seen just once. This record belongs to a study of early T cells in non-severe SARS-CoV-2 infection. Across the whole study: Sequencing used unsorted whole-blood bulk RNA, so chains lack pairing.

There are 14 residues in the CDR3. V shed 6 bases and J shed 3 bases, with 14 bases lying between them. Germline lookup yields CDR1 KGHSH and CDR2 LQKENI. The specimen was whole blood. The source of this sequence is an adult who was a healthcare worker with PCR-confirmed SARS-CoV-2 infection or an uninfected control (not recorded which). V and J are TRBV18 and TRBJ1-2, with no clear D. In DNA, the CDR3 is TGTGCCAGCTCCCTCGGCGACGCAGACTATGGCTACACCTTC. Amino acids: CASSLGDADYGYTF.